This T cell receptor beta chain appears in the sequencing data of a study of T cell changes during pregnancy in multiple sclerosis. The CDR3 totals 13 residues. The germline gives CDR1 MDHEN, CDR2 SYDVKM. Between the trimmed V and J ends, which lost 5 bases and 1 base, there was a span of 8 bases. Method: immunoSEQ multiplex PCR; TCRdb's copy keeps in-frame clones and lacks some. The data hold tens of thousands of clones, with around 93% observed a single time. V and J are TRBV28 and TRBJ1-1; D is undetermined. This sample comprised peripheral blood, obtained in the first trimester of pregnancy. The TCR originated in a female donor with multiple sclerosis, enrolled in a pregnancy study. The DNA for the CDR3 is TGTGCCAGCAGTCTACCAGGGAACACTGAAGCTTTCTTT. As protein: CASSLPGNTEAFF.